This TCR beta chain emerged from a study of CD8 T cells in Susac syndrome. cDNA came from roughly 0.47 to 1 ug RNA primed by random hexamers. Amplification of TCR beta CDR3 by immunoSEQ multiplex PCR spanned 54 Vbeta and 13 Jbeta. TCRdb called the immunoSEQ multiplex PCR reads again in MiXCR, with one record for every CDR3 protein. This sample has around 200,000 distinct CDR3 sequences, with 90% to 97% found just once. CDR1 is LGHDT and CDR2 is YNNKEL in the germline V gene (reference sequence). The V and J ends lost 3 bases and 2 bases respectively, with 17 bases between them. The CDR3 covers 16 residues.

The TCR sequence derives from a human donor with multiple sclerosis. Specimen: CD4+ T cells from PBMCs. The rearrangement joins TRBV3-1 to TRBJ2-7, with TRBD1 as a possible D gene (6 bases). The CDR3 is CASSHRYRGSTYEQYF. The CDR3 nucleotides are TGTGCCAGCAGCCACCGCTATAGGGGGAGCACCTACGAGCAGTACTTC.